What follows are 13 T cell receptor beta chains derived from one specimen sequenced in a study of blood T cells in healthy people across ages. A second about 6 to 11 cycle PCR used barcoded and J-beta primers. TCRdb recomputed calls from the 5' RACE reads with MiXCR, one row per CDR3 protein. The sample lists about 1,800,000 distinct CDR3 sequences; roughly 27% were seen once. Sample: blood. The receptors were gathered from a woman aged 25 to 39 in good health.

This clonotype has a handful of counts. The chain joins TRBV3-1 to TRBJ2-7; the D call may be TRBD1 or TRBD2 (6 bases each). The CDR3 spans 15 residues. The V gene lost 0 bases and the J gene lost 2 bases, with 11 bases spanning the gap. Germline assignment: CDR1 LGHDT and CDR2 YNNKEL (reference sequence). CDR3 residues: CASSQDLGGPYEQYF. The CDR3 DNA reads TGTGCCAGCAGCCAAGATTTGGGGGGCCCCTACGAGCAGTACTTC.

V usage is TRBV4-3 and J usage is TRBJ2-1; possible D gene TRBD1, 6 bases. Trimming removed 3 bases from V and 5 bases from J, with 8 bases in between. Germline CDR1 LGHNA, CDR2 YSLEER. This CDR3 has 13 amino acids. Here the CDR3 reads CASSQGQHNEQFF. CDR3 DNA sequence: TGCGCCAGCAGCCAGGGACAACACAATGAGCAGTTCTTC.

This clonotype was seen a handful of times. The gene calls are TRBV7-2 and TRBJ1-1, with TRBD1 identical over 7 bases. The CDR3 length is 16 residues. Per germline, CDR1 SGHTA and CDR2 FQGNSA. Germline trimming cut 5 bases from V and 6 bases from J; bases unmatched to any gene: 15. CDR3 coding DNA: TGTGCCAGCAGCGAAACACCCCAGACAGGGCGCCCTGAAGCTTTCTTT. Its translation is CASSETPQTGRPEAFF.

The CDR3 region has the DNA TGTGCCAGCAGTTTGCTAGCGGGAGGGAGGGGTGAGCAGTTCTTC. As protein: CASSLLAGGRGEQFF. V gene TRBV6-5 combines with J gene TRBJ2-1, with 12 bases lining up with TRBD2. CDR1 is MNHEY, CDR2 SVGAGI, per germline. The ends lost 4 bases at V and 9 bases at J; junction bases unmatched: 7. This CDR3 comprises 15 residues.

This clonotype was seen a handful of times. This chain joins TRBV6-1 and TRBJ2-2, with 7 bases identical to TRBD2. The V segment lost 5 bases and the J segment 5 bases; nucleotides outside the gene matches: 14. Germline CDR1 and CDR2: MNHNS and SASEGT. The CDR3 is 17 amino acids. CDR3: CASSRKTSWGKTGELFF. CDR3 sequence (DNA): TGTGCCAGCAGTCGCAAGACTAGCTGGGGGAAGACCGGGGAGCTGTTTTTT.

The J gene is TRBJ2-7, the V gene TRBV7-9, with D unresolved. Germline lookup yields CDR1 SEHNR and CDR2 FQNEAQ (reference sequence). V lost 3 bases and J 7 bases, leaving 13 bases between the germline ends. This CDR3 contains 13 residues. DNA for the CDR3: TGTGCCAGCAGCTTTAACTCCGCATGGGAGCAGTACTTC. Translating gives CASSFNSAWEQYF.

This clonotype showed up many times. As DNA, the CDR3 is TGCAGTGCTCGGCAGGGCCCTAAGCCCCAGTACTTC. Protein: CSARQGPKPQYF. The V gene is TRBV20-1, the J gene TRBJ2-5; tentatively, D is TRBD1 (5 bases). The CDR3 extends over 12 amino acids. Trimming shortened V by 5 bases and J by 9 bases, and 16 bases separated the two germline ends. Germline V gene lookup returns CDR1 DFQATT and CDR2 SNEGSKA (reference sequence).

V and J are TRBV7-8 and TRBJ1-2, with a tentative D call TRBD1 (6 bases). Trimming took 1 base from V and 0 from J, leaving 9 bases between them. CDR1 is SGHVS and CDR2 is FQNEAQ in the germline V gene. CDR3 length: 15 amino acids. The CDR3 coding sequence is TGTGCCAGCAGCTTAGGGAGGGGGGCTAACTATGGCTACACCTTC. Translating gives CASSLGRGANYGYTF.

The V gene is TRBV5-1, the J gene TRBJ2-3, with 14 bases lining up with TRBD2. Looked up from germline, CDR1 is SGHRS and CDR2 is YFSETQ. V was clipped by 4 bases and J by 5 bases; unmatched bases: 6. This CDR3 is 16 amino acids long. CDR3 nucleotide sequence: TGCGCCAGCAGCCGCGGACTAGCGGGGGGAGAAGATACGCAGTATTTT. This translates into CASSRGLAGGEDTQYF.

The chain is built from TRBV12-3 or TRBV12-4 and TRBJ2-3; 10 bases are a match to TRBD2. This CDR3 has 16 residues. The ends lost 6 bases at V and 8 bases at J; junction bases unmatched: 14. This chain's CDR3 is CASRWVAGGLSGTQYF. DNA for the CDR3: TGTGCCAGCAGATGGGTAGCGGGGGGCCTATCAGGTACGCAGTATTTT.

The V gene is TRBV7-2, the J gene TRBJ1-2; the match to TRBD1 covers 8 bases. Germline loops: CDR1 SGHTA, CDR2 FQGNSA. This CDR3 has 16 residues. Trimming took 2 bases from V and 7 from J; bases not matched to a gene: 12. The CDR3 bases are TGTGCCAGCAGCTTAAATCCCCGGACAGGGTACTCTGGCTACACCTTC. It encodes CASSLNPRTGYSGYTF.

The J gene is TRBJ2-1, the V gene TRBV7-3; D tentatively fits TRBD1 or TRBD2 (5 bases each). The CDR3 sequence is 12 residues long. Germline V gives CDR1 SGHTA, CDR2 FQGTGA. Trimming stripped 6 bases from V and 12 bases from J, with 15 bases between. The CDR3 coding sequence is TGTGCCAGCAGTTCCGGGGCCTCCGGGCAGTTCTTC. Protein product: CASSSGASGQFF.

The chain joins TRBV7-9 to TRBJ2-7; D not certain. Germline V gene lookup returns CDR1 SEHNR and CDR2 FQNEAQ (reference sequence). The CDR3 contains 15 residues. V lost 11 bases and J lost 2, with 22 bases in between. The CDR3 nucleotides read TGTGCCGCCCCCGGTTACAGAGAGAGGACCTACGAGCAGTACTTC. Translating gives CAAPGYRERTYEQYF.